These 11 T cell receptor beta chains were sequenced from one sample in a study of blood T cell repertoires in COVID-19. Method: immunoSEQ multiplex PCR; TCRdb's copy keeps in-frame clones and lacks some. This sample has fewer than 200,000 clones; over 65% occur once, and the top ten carry 8% to 9.5%. Sequencing was carried out using peripheral blood. The source is a man aged 55-75 years with acute or convalescent COVID-19.

This clone was detected only once. The chain links TRBV2 to TRBJ2-7; perhaps TRBD1 as D (5 bases). The CDR3 extends over 14 amino acids. Looked up from germline, CDR1 is SNHLY and CDR2 is FYNNEI. V lost 2 bases to trimming and J lost 3 bases, with 11 bases between them. The CDR3 region has the DNA TGTGCCAGCAGTGAAAGGCAGGGTCTCTACGAGCAGTACTTC. It is translated as CASSERQGLYEQYF.

This rearrangement joins TRBV7-2 to TRBJ2-3, with 8 bases lining up with TRBD2. J was trimmed by 5 bases and V by 5 bases; bases with no gene match: 12. Germline V gene lookup returns CDR1 SGHTA and CDR2 FQGNSA. This CDR3 spans 16 amino acids. The chain's CDR3 is CASSPRDRGGRDTQYF. The DNA for the CDR3 is TGTGCCAGCAGCCCTAGGGACCGGGGGGGCCGAGATACGCAGTATTTT.

V and J are TRBV15 and TRBJ2-7; weak D call: TRBD1 (6 bases). CDR1 is LNHNV and CDR2 is YYDKDF in the germline V gene (reference sequence). The V end lost 1 base, the J end lost 3 bases, and 16 bases lay between the germline ends. This CDR3 has 16 residues. CDR3 residues: CATSRAKGGQFYEQYF. The CDR3 region has the DNA TGTGCCACCAGCAGAGCCAAAGGCGGACAGTTCTACGAGCAGTACTTC.

A few counts support this clone. J is TRBJ1-2 and V is TRBV5-6; 8 bases are a match to TRBD1. Germline V gives CDR1 SGHDT, CDR2 YYEEEE. Trimming at V came to 0 bases and at J to 4 bases, leaving 8 bases not matched to a gene. The CDR3 has 16 residues. The CDR3 loop is CASSLGTQGAGYGYTF. The CDR3 DNA reads as TGTGCCAGCAGCTTGGGCACCCAGGGGGCCGGCTATGGCTACACCTTC.

The chain uses TRBV10-3 and TRBJ1-2, with D uncertain. Trimming took 6 bases from V and 2 from J, leaving 7 bases between them. The germline gives CDR1 ENHRY, CDR2 SYGVKD. The CDR3 runs to 12 residues. Here the CDR3 DNA reads TGTGCCATCAGCTCCTCCAACTATGGCTACACCTTC. Its protein is CAISSSNYGYTF.

This clone was seen many times. This chain connects TRBV7-9 to TRBJ2-2; D not certain. This CDR3 has 13 residues. Germline V gene lookup returns CDR1 SEHNR and CDR2 FQNEAQ (reference sequence). V was pared by 2 bases and J by 5 bases, with 6 bases between. The CDR3, as DNA: TGTGCCAGCAGCTTATGGAGTACCGGGGAGCTGTTTTTT. Its protein product is CASSLWSTGELFF.

CDR3 nucleotides: TGTGCCAGGACGAAGGCGAAGACAGACTCGTACCAATCCTACGAGCAGTACTTC. This codes for CARTKAKTDSYQSYEQYF. V gene TRBV2 combines with J gene TRBJ2-7, with D possibly TRBD1 on 5 matching bases. Germline lookup yields CDR1 SNHLY and CDR2 FYNNEI. This CDR3 has 18 residues. Trimming left V 9 bases short and J 1 base short, with 28 bases between.

The genes are TRBV6-5 and TRBJ2-1; 10 nucleotides align to TRBD1. Unmatched junction bases numbered 5, after V lost 1 base and J lost 8 bases. The germline V gene has CDR1 MNHEY and CDR2 SVGAGI. The CDR3 sequence is 15 residues long. The CDR3 sequence is CASSYLDRGNDEQFF. Written as DNA, the CDR3 is TGTGCCAGCAGTTACTTGGACAGGGGGAACGATGAGCAGTTCTTC.

In its sample, this clone was seen a few times. The chain employs TRBV7-3 and TRBJ1-1, with 7 nucleotides matching TRBD1. V was clipped by 5 bases and J by 4 bases; unmatched bases: 7. The CDR3 runs 14 residues. Germline V gene sequence: CDR1 SGHTA, CDR2 FQGTGA. This CDR3 is CASSRQGDSTEAFF. DNA for the CDR3: TGTGCCAGCAGCAGACAGGGAGATAGCACTGAAGCTTTCTTT.

This rearrangement joins TRBV4-1 to TRBJ1-6; D is ambiguous. Trimming removed 3 bases from V and 5 bases from J, with 5 bases in between. CDR3 length equals 13 residues. CDR1 and CDR2 from the germline V gene are MGHRA and YSYEKL. As DNA, the CDR3 is TGCGCCAGCAGCCACCTCGATAATTCACCCCTCCACTTT. It translates to CASSHLDNSPLHF.

The chain couples TRBV12-3 or TRBV12-4 to TRBJ2-7, with a weak D call TRBD2 (5 bases). Trimming pared 8 bases from V and 3 bases from J, leaving 11 bases between. The length of the CDR3 is 12 residues. The DNA of the CDR3 is TGTGCCAGCTCTGTGGACTTCTACGAGCAGTACTTC. Translation gives CASSVDFYEQYF.